These T cell receptor beta chains were read from a single sample in a study of cytomegalovirus exposure and HLA in healthy donors. Measured with immunoSEQ multiplex PCR; TCRdb has only the in-frame clones, and not every one. The table lists over 75,000 clones, about 85% of them singletons. Sample: PBMCs. These receptors originate from a man between 18 and 35 years old in good health and CMV-seropositive. Both conserved end residues are part of each CDR3. The D gene is left open where the match is weak.

v_call d_call cdr3_aa
TRBV5-6 . CASSPRGWGEKLFF
TRBV19 . CASSYQGSRSNQPQHF
TRBV18 TRBD1 CASSRSQGVTQETQYF
TRBV25-1 . CASSPQGKLGLYEQYF
TRBV10-2 TRBD1 CASSETMGQGAGELFF
TRBV10-3 . CAMRTANYGYTF
TRBV13 . CASSLSGGWQSSYNEQFF
TRBV30 TRBD1 CAWGIPGGHGSGEKLFF
TRBV5-6 TRBD2 CASSFGSGRQTQYF
TRBV6-5 TRBD1 CASRQGDEQYF
TRBV5-6 TRBD1 CASSPGQGYNEQFF
TRBV5-6 TRBD2 CASSLRTSGSWKTQYF
TRBV27 TRBD1 CASSLDRDDQPQHF
TRBV29-1 . CSVGYSHQETQYF
TRBV28 . CASSPRDFRSYNEQFF
TRBV5-1 . CASSFEVTNTEAFF
TRBV28 TRBD1 CASSASLRDRGLHSRETQYF
TRBV19 TRBD1 CASSLQPGTGDGYTF
TRBV5-1 . CASSPYPGDTQYF
TRBV2 . CASSGNGYTF